The 7 T cell receptor beta chains listed next were all sequenced from one sample in a study of metastatic and nonmetastatic thyroid tumors. All patients reached thyroid surgery having received no treatment beforehand. MiXCR re-clonotyped the PCR reads for TCRdb. In the table there are about 92,000 clones, 15% of which are singletons. The sequencing sample was made of blood. The receptors here all came from a female donor with papillary thyroid cancer or a benign thyroid nodule (not recorded which). Some clones in this sample may be carry-over from other donors' samples.

This clone was counted ten times or more. J is TRBJ1-2 and V is TRBV19; 7 bases align to TRBD1. Trimming removed 2 bases from V and 8 bases from J; junction bases left unmatched: 11. Germline-derived CDR1 and CDR2 are LNHDA and SQIVND (reference sequence). The CDR3 consists of 15 residues. In nucleotides, the CDR3 is TGTGCCAGTAGTATAAACGACAGGGTGATGCGGGGCTACACCTTC. Translated: CASSINDRVMRGYTF.

This clone was counted ten times or more. This chain joins TRBV6-1 and TRBJ1-6, with 8 bases matching TRBD1. V lost 0 bases and J lost 5; bases outside the gene matches: 6. CDR1 and CDR2 (germline): MNHNS, SASEGT. The CDR3 loop spans 17 amino acids. The DNA for the CDR3 is TGTGCCAGCAGTGAAGCGACGGACAGGGTAAATAATTCACCCCTCCACTTT. This codes for CASSEATDRVNNSPLHF.

This clone was detected ten times or more. The rearrangement links TRBV10-2 to TRBJ2-7; tentatively, D is TRBD2 (5 bases). Trimming took off 3 bases at V and 6 bases at J, with 21 bases between the two ends. CDR1 WSHSY and CDR2 SAAADI come from the germline V gene. The CDR3 runs to 16 residues. CDR3 residues: CASSDGVAEFLGEQYF. CDR3 coding DNA: TGCGCCAGCAGTGACGGGGTTGCGGAGTTCCTAGGCGAGCAGTACTTC.

This clone occurred many times. Other DNA sequences in the same sample also yield this CDR3. The rearrangement joins TRBV29-1 to TRBJ1-4, with 9 positions matching TRBD1. The V segment lost 3 bases and the J segment 5 bases; nucleotides outside the gene matches: 4. The CDR3 covers 14 residues. CDR1 is SQVTM and CDR2 is ANQGSEA in the germline V gene. The CDR3 protein is CSVDGGQGNEKLFF. The CDR3 DNA sequence: TGCAGCGTTGATGGGGGACAGGGAAATGAAAAACTGTTTTTT.

A note on this clone: This may be a read error: a much more frequent sequence differs by one nucleotide. The chain links TRBV20-1 to TRBJ2-1; unclear D gene. Germline CDR1 DFQATT, CDR2 SNEGSKA (reference sequence). The CDR3 is 10 residues long. Trimming took 4 bases from V and 9 from J, leaving 7 bases between them. The CDR3 spells CSAILGEQFF. Written as DNA, the CDR3 is TGCAGTGCTATCTTGGGTGAGCAGTTCTTC.

The genes are TRBV6-1 and TRBJ1-3, with no clear D. Germline assignment: CDR1 MNHNS and CDR2 SASEGT. The CDR3 loop spans 13 amino acids. Trimming shortened V by 4 bases and J by 7 bases, and 11 bases separated the two germline ends. The CDR3 DNA reads as TGTGCCAGCAGTGTCAGAACTCGTAACACCATATATTTT. Its translation: CASSVRTRNTIYF.

At least ten counts were recorded for this clone. V usage is TRBV10-2 and J usage is TRBJ2-1; TRBD2 agrees at 11 bases. Germline V lookup: CDR1 WSHSY, CDR2 SAAADI. The CDR3 spans 16 residues. V lost 8 bases and J lost 8; bases outside the gene matches: 14. CDR3 protein: CASLPGGSGGGDEQFF. The DNA for the CDR3 is TGCGCCAGCCTCCCTGGCGGTAGCGGGGGGGGAGATGAGCAGTTCTTC.